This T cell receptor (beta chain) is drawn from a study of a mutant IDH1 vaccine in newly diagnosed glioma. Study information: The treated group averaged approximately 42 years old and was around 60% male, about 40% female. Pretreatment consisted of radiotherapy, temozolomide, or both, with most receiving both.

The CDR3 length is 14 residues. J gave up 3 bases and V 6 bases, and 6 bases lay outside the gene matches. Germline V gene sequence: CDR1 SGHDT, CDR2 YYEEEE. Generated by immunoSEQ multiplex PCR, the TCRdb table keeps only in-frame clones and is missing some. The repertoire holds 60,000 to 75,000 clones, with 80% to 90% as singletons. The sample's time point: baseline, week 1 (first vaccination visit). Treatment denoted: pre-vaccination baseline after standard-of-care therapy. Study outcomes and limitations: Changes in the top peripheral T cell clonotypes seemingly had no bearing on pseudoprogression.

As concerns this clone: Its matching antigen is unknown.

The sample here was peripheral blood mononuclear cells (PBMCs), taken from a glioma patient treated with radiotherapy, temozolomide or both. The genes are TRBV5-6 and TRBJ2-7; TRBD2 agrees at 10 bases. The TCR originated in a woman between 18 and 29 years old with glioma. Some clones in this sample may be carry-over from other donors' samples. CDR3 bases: TGTGCCAGCAATCGAGCGGGAGGGGACTACGAGCAGTACTTC. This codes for CASNRAGGDYEQYF.